This passage covers 8 T cell receptor beta chains from one sample sequenced in a study of T cell changes during pregnancy in multiple sclerosis. Libraries were prepared by immunoSEQ multiplex PCR; TCRdb keeps only in-frame clonotypes and omits some of them. The sample has roughly 75,000 clones, about 88% seen once; the top ten hold under 2.5%. This material consisted of peripheral blood, taken before pregnancy. These TCRs come from a female donor with multiple sclerosis, enrolled in a pregnancy study.

This clone was observed a few times. The chain combines TRBV30 with TRBJ1-1; D gene uncertain. The length of the CDR3 is 13 residues. The V gene lost 1 base and the J gene lost 0 bases, with 6 bases spanning the gap. Germline loops: CDR1 GTSNPN, CDR2 SVGIG (reference sequence). The CDR3 sequence is CAWSAHMNTEAFF. In DNA form, the CDR3 reads TGTGCCTGGAGTGCCCACATGAACACTGAAGCTTTCTTT. The variable domain in full, with the rest retrieved from reference TRBV30 and TRBJ1-1, is SQTIHQWPATLVQPVGSPLSLECTVEGTSNPNLYWYRQAAGRGLQLLFYSVGIGQISSEVPQNLSASRPQDRQFILSSKKLLLSDSGFYLCAWSAHMNTEAFFGQGTRLTVV.

The gene calls are TRBV21-1 and TRBJ1-2; the DNA was not compared with TRBD1, the D call given in the table. TRBV21-1 is assigned pseudogene status. The CDR3 has 17 residues. CDR3 sequence (DNA): TGTGCCAGCAGCAAACCGGACAGGGGACCTCCTAACTATGGCTACACCTTC. It translates to CASSKPDRGPPNYGYTF.

The rearrangement joins TRBV6-5 to TRBJ2-5; no definite D call. Trimming cost V 5 bases and J 7 bases, with 11 bases left between them. The CDR3 contains 12 residues. In germline, CDR1 is MNHEY, CDR2 SVGAGI. The CDR3 DNA sequence: TGTGCCAGCAGTAATGGTAGAGGGACCCAGTACTTC. It is translated as CASSNGRGTQYF.

The J gene is TRBJ1-1, the V gene TRBV7-2, with 7 bases that match TRBD1. V shed 4 bases, J shed 3 bases, and the junction held 2 bases outside the gene matches. From germline, CDR1 is SGHTA and CDR2 FQGNSA. The CDR3 has 13 residues. The CDR3 DNA follows: TGTGCCAGCAGCTCCGGACAGGACACTGAAGCTTTCTTT. Protein sequence: CASSSGQDTEAFF.

This chain links TRBV5-1 with TRBJ1-4; 9 positions agree with TRBD1. The CDR3 is 15 residues long. The V segment lost 4 bases and the J segment 6 bases; nucleotides outside the gene matches: 7. Germline loops: CDR1 SGHRS, CDR2 YFSETQ. The CDR3 DNA reads as TGCGCCAGCAGCCCACAGGGGGCAAGAGATGAAAAACTGTTTTTT. Its translation is CASSPQGARDEKLFF. The complete variable domain, with remaining parts taken from reference TRBV5-1 and TRBJ1-4, reads KAGVTQTPRYLIKTRGQQVTLSCSPISGHRSVSWYQQTPGQGLQFLFEYFSETQRNKGNFPGRFSGRQFSNSRSEMNVSTLELGDSALYLCASSPQGARDEKLFFGSGTQLSVL.

V gene TRBV6-6 combines with J gene TRBJ2-3; 7 nucleotides align to TRBD2. Germline-derived CDR1 and CDR2 are MNHNY and SVGAGI (reference sequence). The CDR3 consists of 15 residues. V was pared by 0 bases and J by 6 bases, with 6 bases of the junction left unmatched. In nucleotides, the CDR3 is TGTGCCAGCAGTTACTCGAGCGGGGTTCCCGATACGCAGTATTTT. Protein sequence: CASSYSSGVPDTQYF.

This chain links TRBV5-1 with TRBJ1-2; TRBD1 is a possible D gene (5 bases). This CDR3 is built from 17 residues. V lost 2 bases, J lost 8 bases, and 25 bases lay in between. Looked up from germline, CDR1 is SGHRS and CDR2 is YFSETQ. DNA of the CDR3: TGCGCCAGCAGCTTTCAAGGCGGAGGGGCAGCTCCGTTCGGCTACACCTTC. Translating it yields CASSFQGGGAAPFGYTF.

This rearrangement joins TRBV29-1 to TRBJ2-3; D possibly corresponds to TRBD2 (7 bases). CDR1 and CDR2 from the germline V gene are SQVTM and ANQGSEA. The CDR3 totals 14 residues. Trimming took 4 bases from V and 5 from J, leaving 16 bases between them. CDR3 nucleotide sequence: TGCAGCGTTGGCCGCCGGGGGGCGGGAGATACGCAGTATTTT. Its translation is CSVGRRGAGDTQYF.